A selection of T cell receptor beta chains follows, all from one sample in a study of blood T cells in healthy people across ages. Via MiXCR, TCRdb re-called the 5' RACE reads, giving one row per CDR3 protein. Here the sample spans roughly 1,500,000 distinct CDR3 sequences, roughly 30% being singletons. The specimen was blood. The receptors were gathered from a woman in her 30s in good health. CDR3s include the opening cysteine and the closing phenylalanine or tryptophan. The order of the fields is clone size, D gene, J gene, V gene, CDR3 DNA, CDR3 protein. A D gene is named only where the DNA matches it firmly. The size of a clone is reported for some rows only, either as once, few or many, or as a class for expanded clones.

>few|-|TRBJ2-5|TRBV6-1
TGTGCCAGCACTTCGAGGCGCCGAGAGACCCAGTACTTC
CASTSRRRETQYF
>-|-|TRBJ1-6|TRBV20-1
TGCAGTGCTAGAAATCACGGGGCAAGCTCCTATAATTCACCCCTCCACTTT
CSARNHGASSYNSPLHF
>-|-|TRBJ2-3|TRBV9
TGTGCCAGCAGCGTAGCTTCGGGAGAGGCAGATACGCAGTATTTT
CASSVASGEADTQYF
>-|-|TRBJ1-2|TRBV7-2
TGTGCCAGCACCATGACAGGCTCTAACTATGGCTACACCTTC
CASTMTGSNYGYTF
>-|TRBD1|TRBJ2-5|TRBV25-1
TGTGCCAGCAGTGAAGGCGAGGGGGCGAGAAATCCAGGGTCCCAAGAGACCCAGTACTTC
CASSEGEGARNPGSQETQYF
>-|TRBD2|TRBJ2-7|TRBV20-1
TGCAGTGCCTCCAACGGGACTAGTGGCGAGCAGTACTTC
CSASNGTSGEQYF
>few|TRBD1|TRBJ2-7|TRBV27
TGTGCCAGCAGTCCCAGACAGGGGCGGTACGAGCAGTACTTC
CASSPRQGRYEQYF
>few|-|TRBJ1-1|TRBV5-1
TGCGCCAGCAGCCCTGGACAGCTCCGCATGAACACTGAAGCTTTCTTT
CASSPGQLRMNTEAFF
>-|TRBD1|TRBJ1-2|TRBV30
TGTGCCTGGCACAGGGGCCCCAGCGGCTACACCTTC
CAWHRGPSGYTF
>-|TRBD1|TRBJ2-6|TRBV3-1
TGTGCCAGCAGTCCTAGACAGGGCATCCTTTACCAGAGCTCTGGGGCCAACGTCCTGACTTTC
CASSPRQGILYQSSGANVLTF
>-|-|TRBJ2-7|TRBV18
TGTGCCAGCTCACCTAAGACCCTATCCTACGAGCAGTACTTC
CASSPKTLSYEQYF
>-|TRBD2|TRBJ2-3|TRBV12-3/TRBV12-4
TGTGCCAGCAAACTTGGACTAGCAGGGACCGCAGATACGCAGTATTTT
CASKLGLAGTADTQYF
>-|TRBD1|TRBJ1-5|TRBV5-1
TGCGCCAGCAGCCTCGACAGGGCCATACTGCTCAATCAGCCCCAGCATTTT
CASSLDRAILLNQPQHF
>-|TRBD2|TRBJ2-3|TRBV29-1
TGCAGCGTTGAAGTAGGAAGCGGGAGGGAGTATTTT
CSVEVGSGREYF
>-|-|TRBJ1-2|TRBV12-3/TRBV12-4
TGTGCCAGCAGGCGACATAGGGGGGAAAACTATGGCTACACCTTC
CASRRHRGENYGYTF
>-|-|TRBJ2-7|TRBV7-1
TGTGCCAGCAGCTCCCAGGGGGGAGAGGCACCAAACTTC
CASSSQGGEAPNF
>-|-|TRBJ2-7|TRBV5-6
TGTGCCAGCAGCTTGGCCCGCGTTCGTGACGAGCAGTACTTC
CASSLARVRDEQYF
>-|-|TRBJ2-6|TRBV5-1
TGCGCCAGCAGCTCGGGACATACCTCTGGGGCCAACGTCCTGACTTTC
CASSSGHTSGANVLTF
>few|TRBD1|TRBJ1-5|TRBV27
TGTGCCAGCAGCCTAGTCGGGACAGGGCAAGTTGATCAGCCCCAGCATTTT
CASSLVGTGQVDQPQHF
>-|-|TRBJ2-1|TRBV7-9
TGTGCCAGCAGCTACGGTCAGCCCTCCTACAATGAGCAGTTCTTC
CASSYGQPSYNEQFF